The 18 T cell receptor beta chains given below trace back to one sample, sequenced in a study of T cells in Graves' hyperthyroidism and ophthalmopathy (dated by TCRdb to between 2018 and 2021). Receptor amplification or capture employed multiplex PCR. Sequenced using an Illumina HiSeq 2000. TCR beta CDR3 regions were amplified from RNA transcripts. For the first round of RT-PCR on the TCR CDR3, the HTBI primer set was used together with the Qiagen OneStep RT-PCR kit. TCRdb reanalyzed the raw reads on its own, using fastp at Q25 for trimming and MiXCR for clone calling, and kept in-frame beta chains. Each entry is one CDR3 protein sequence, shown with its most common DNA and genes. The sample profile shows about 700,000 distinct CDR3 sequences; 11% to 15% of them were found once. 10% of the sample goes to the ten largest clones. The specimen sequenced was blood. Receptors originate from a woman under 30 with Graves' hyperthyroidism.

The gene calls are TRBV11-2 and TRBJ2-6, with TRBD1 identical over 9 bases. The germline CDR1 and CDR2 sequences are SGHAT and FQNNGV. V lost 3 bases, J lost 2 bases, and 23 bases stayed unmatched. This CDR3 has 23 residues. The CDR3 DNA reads TGTGCCAGCAGCTTTCGGCGCGTACCGCCTTCGACAGGGGGTGTACCTGGGGCCAACGTCCTGACTTTC. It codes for CASSFRRVPPSTGGVPGANVLTF. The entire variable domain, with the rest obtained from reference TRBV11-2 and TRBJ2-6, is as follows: EAGVAQSPRYKIIEKRQSVAFWCNPISGHATLYWYQQILGQGPKLLIQFQNNGVVDDSQLPKDRFSAERLKGVDSTLKIQPAKLEDSAVYLCASSFRRVPPSTGGVPGANVLTFGAGSRLTVL.

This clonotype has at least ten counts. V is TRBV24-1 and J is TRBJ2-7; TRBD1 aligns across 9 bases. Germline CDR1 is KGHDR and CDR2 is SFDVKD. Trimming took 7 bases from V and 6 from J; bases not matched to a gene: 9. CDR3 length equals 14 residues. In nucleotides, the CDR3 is TGTGCCACCAGGGGGACAGGGAGGGGATCCGAGCAGTACTTC. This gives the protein CATRGTGRGSEQYF.

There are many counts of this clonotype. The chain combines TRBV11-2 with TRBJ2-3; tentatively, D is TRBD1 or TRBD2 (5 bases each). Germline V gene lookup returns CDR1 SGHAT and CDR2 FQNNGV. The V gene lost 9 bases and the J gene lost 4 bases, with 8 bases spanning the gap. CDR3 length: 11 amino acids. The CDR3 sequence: CASGGSDTQYF. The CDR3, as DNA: TGTGCCAGTGGGGGTTCAGATACGCAGTATTTT.

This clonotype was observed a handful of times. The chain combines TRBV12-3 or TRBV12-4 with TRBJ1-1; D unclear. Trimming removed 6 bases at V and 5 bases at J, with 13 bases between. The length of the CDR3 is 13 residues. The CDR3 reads CASSPRARTEAFF. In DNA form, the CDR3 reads TGTGCCAGCAGCCCAAGGGCACGTACTGAAGCTTTCTTT.

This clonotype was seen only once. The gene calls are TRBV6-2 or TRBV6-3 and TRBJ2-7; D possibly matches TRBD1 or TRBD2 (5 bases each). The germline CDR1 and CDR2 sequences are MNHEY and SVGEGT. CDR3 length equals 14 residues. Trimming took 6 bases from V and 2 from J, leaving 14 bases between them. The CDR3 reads CASSSGDRAYEQYF. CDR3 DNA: TGTGCCAGCAGCTCCGGGGACCGTGCCTACGAGCAGTACTTC.

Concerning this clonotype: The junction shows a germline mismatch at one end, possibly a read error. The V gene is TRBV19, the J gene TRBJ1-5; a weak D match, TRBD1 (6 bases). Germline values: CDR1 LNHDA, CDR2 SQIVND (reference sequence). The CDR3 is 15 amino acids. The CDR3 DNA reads TGTGCCAGTAGTCTGCTCCGACAGGCTAATCAGCCCCGGCATTTT. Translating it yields CASSLLRQANQPRHF.

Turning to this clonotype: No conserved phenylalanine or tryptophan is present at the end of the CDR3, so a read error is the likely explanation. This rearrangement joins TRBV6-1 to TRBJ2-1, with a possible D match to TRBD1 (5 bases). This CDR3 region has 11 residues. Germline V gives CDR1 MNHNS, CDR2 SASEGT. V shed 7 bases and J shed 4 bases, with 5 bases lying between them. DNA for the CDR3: TGTGCCAGCAACAGGTACAATGAGCAGTTCCTC. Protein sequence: CASNRYNEQFL.

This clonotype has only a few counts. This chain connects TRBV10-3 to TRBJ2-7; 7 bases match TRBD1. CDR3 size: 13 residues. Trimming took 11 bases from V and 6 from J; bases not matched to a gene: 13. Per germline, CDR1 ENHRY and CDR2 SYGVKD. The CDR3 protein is CAFSTGAWFEQYF. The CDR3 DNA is TGTGCCTTTTCCACAGGGGCTTGGTTCGAGCAGTACTTC.

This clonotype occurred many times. The CDR3 is CASSTALSGKLFF. CDR3 nucleotide sequence: TGTGCCAGCAGTACGGCTCTATCCGGAAAACTGTTTTTT. The V call is TRBV27, the J call TRBJ1-4; D unclear. Germline assignment: CDR1 MNHEY and CDR2 SMNVEV (reference sequence). V lost 5 bases to trimming and J lost 10 bases, with 14 bases between them. This CDR3 has 13 amino acids.

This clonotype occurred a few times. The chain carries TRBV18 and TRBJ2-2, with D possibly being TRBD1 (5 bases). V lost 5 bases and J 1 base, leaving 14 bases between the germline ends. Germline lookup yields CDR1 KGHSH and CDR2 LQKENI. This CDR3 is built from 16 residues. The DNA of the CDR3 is TGTGCCAGCTCAGCACAGGCGACCTGGAACACCGGGGAGCTGTTTTTT. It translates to CASSAQATWNTGELFF.

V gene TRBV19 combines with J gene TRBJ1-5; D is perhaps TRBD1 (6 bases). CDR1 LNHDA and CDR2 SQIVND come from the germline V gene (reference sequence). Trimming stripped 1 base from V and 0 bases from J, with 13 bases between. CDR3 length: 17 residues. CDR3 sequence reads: CASSIVRGAISNQPQHF. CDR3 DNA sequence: TGTGCCAGTAGTATAGTTCGGGGGGCGATTAGCAATCAGCCCCAGCATTTT. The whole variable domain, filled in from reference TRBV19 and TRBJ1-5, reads DGGITQSPKYLFRKEGQNVTLSCEQNLNHDAMYWYRQDPGQGLRLIYYSQIVNDFQKGDIAEGYSVSREKKESFPLTVTSAQKNPTAFYLCASSIVRGAISNQPQHFGDGTRLSIL.

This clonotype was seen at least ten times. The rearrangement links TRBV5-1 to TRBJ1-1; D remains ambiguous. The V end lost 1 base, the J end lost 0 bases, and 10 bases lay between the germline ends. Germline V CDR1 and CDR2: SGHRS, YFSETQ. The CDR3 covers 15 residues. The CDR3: CASSLRSPMNTEAFF. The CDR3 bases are TGCGCCAGCAGCTTGCGATCGCCTATGAACACTGAAGCTTTCTTT.

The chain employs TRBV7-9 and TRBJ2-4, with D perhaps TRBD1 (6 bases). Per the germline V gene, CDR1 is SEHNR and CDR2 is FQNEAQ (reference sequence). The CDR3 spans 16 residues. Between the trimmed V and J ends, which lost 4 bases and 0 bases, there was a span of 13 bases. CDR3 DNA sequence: TGTGCCAGCAGCTCCCGAGCGGACAGAGCCAAAAACATTCAGTACTTC. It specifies CASSSRADRAKNIQYF.

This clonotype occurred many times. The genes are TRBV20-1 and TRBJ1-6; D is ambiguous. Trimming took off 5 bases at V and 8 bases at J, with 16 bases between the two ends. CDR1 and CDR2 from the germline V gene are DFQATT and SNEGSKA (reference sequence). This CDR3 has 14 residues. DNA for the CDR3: TGCAGTGCTCCCGCGCGGGGAAGTGATTCACCCCTCCACTTT. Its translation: CSAPARGSDSPLHF.

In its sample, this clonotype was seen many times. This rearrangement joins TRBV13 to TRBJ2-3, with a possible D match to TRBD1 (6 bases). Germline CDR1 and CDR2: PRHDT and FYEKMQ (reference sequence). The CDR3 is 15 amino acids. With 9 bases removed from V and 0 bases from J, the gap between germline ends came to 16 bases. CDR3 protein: CASKGQSRSTDTQYF. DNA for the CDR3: TGTGCCAGTAAAGGACAGTCAAGAAGCACAGATACGCAGTATTTT.

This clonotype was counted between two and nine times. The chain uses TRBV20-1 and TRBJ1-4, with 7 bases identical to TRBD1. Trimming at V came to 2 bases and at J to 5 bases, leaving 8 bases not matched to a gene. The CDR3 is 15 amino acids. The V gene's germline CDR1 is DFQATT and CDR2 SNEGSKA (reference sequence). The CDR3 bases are TGCAGTGCTAGACCCCCGGGACAGCAGAATGAAAAACTGTTTTTT. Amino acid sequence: CSARPPGQQNEKLFF.

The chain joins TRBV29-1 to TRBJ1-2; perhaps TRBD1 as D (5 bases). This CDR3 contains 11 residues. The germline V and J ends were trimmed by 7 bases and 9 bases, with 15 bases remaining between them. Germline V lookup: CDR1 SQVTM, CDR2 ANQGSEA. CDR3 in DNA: TGCAGCGCTCGGGTGTGGGACCGCTACACCTTC. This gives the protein CSARVWDRYTF.

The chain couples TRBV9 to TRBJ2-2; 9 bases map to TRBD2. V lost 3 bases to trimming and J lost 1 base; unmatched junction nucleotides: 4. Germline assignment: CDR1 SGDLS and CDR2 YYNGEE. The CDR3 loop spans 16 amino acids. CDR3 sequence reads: CASSGSGSQNTGELFF. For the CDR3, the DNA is TGTGCCAGCAGCGGTAGCGGGAGCCAGAACACCGGGGAGCTGTTTTTT. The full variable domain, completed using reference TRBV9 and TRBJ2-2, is DSGVTQTPKHLITATGQRVTLRCSPRSGDLSVYWYQQSLDQGLQFLIQYYNGEERAKGNILERFSAQQFPDLHSELNLSSLELGDSALYFCASSGSGSQNTGELFFGEGSRLTVL.